This T cell receptor beta chain was obtained from a study of regulatory T cells in long-lasting Graves disease. Findings and caveats of the study: Under persistent disease, TRBV28, TRBJ1-2 and TRBJ2-5 were used preferentially. The study found persistent patients shared more public clonotypes (over 2,500) than new patients (about 1,000). No thyroid tissue was studied; the work used peripheral blood only. Newly diagnosed patients had higher TCR diversity than persistent Graves' patients did.

This clonotype was picked up many times. Its antigen is not identified. Germline V CDR1 and CDR2: SQVTM, ANQGSEA. The CDR3 has 13 amino acids. V gave up 1 base and J gave up 11 bases, with 17 bases separating them. Time point here: persistent/refractory GD, antithyroid drugs over 5 years with positive TRAb. Scientists built the TCR library using RNA that was extracted from PBMCs. Both iRepertoire HTBI primers and Arm-PCR of CDR3 regions were used to build the TCR beta libraries. TCRdb reanalysed the multiplex PCR reads using MiXCR and keeps one entry per CDR3 protein. The sample has a few hundred thousand distinct CDR3 sequences, 23% seen once; the top ten hold around 30%.

The sample in question was peripheral blood mononuclear cells (PBMCs), obtained when the disease was refractory, from a patient treated with antithyroid drugs. The receptor was isolated from a woman in her thirties or forties with Graves disease. The gene calls are TRBV29-1 and TRBJ1-2; no reliable D call. CDR3 DNA sequence: TGCAGCGTTGAAGGAGGTCCCGGACGACGGTACACCTTC. Translated, it gives CSVEGGPGRRYTF. Based on the CDR3 plus reference TRBV29-1 and TRBJ1-2, the full variable domain is SAVISQKPSRDICQRGTSLTIQCQVDSQVTMMFWYRQQPGQSLTLIATANQGSEATYESGFVIDKFPISRPNLTFSTLTVSNMSPEDSSIYLCSVEGGPGRRYTFGSGTRLTVV.